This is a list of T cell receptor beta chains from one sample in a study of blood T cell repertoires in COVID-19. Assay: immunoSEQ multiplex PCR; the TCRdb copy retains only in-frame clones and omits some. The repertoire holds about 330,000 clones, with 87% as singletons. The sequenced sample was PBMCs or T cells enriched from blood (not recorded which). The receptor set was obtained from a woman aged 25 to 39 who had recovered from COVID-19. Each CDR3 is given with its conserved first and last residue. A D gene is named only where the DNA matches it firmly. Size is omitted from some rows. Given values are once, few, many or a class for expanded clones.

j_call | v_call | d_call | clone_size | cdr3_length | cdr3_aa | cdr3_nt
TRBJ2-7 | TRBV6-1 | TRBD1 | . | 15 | CASSEWGQGAYEQYF | TGTGCCAGCAGTGAATGGGGACAGGGGGCCTACGAGCAGTACTTC
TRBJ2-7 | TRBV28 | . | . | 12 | CASTPSHYEQYF | TGTGCCAGCACTCCCAGTCACTACGAGCAGTACTTC
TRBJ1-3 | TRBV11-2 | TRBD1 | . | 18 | CASSLRSGTDRVGNTIYF | TGTGCCAGCAGCTTACGTTCCGGTACCGACAGGGTCGGAAACACCATATATTTT
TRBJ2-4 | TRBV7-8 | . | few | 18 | CASSFPPPGIGAKNIQYF | TGTGCCAGCAGCTTCCCCCCCCCGGGAATTGGGGCCAAAAACATTCAGTACTTC
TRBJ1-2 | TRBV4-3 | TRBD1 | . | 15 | CASSRDRDVFYGYTF | TGCGCCAGCAGCCGGGACAGGGACGTATTCTATGGCTACACCTTC
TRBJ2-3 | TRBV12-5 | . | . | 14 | CASGWRTRADTQYF | TGTGCTAGTGGTTGGAGGACGAGGGCAGATACGCAGTATTTT
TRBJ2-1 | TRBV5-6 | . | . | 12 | CASSLQGHEQFF | TGTGCCAGCAGCTTACAGGGACATGAGCAGTTCTTC
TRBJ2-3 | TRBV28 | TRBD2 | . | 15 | CASGISGGPEDTQYF | TGTGCCAGCGGAATTAGCGGGGGGCCGGAAGATACGCAGTATTTT
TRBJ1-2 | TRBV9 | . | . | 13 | CASSLRQGRGYTF | TGTGCCAGCAGCCTTAGGCAGGGTCGTGGCTACACCTTC
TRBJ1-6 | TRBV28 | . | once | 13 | CASIPGHGSPLHF | TGTGCCAGCATACCGGGACATGGTTCACCCCTCCACTTT
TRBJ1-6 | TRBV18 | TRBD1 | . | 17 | CASSVIGGQGHNSPLHF | TGTGCCAGCTCTGTAATCGGCGGACAGGGCCATAATTCACCCCTCCACTTT
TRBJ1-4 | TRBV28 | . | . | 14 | CASSVDRLTGKLFF | TGTGCCAGCAGTGTGGACAGACTGACCGGAAAACTGTTTTTT
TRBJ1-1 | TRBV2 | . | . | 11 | CASSVGAEAFF | TGTGCCAGCAGTGTGGGCGCTGAAGCTTTCTTT
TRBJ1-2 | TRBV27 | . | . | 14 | CASSPFRGNYGYTF | TGTGCCAGCAGTCCCTTTAGGGGTAACTATGGCTACACCTTC
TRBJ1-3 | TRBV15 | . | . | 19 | CATSSRSGGFAGSGNTIYF | TGTGCCACCAGCAGTCGGTCGGGTGGATTTGCTGGCTCTGGAAACACCATATATTTT
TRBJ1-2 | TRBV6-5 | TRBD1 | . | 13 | CASSPTGSYGYTF | TGTGCCAGCAGCCCGACAGGGAGCTATGGCTACACCTTC
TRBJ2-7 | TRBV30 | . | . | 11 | CAWRIHYEQYF | TGTGCCTGGAGAATACACTACGAGCAGTACTTC
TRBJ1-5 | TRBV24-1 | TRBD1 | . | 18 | CATSDRTGAPYSNQPQHF | TGTGCCACCAGTGACCGGACAGGGGCCCCTTATAGCAATCAGCCCCAGCATTTT
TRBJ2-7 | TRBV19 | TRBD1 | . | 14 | CASSTTGAGYEQYF | TGTGCCAGTAGTACGACAGGGGCCGGCTACGAGCAGTACTTC
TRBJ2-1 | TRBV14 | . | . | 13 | CASSQGSLDEQFF | TGTGCCAGCAGCCAAGGGAGTTTGGATGAGCAGTTCTTC
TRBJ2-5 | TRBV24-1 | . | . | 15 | CATSDWNRVEETQYF | TGTGCCACCAGTGATTGGAACAGGGTGGAAGAGACCCAGTACTTC
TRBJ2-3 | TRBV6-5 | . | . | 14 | CASSSRLSTDTQYF | TGTGCCAGCAGTTCGCGACTAAGCACAGATACGCAGTATTTT
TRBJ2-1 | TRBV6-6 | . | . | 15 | CASRESGETYNEQFF | TGTGCCAGCAGAGAGTCAGGTGAAACCTACAATGAGCAGTTCTTC
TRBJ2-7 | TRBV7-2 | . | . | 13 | CASSAVGGYEQYF | TGTGCCAGCAGCGCGGTTGGGGGGTACGAGCAGTACTTC
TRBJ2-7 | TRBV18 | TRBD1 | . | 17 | CASSPEGFDRGWDEQYF | TGTGCCAGCTCACCCGAAGGCTTTGACAGGGGCTGGGACGAGCAGTACTTC
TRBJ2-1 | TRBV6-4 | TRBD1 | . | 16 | CASRTRQGRSYNEQFF | TGTGCCAGCAGAACCCGACAGGGCCGCTCCTACAATGAGCAGTTCTTC
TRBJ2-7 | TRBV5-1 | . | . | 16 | CASSLEAGQVSREQYF | TGCGCCAGCAGCTTGGAAGCGGGACAGGTTTCTCGCGAGCAGTACTTC
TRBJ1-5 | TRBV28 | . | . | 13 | CAIGHSRNQPQHF | TGTGCTATAGGACATTCGAGAAATCAGCCCCAGCATTTT
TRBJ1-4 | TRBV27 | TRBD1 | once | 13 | CASSSTGREKLFF | TGTGCCAGCAGTTCGACAGGGAGGGAAAAACTGTTTTTT
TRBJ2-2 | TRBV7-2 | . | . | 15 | CASSLVGAYTGELFF | TGTGCCAGCAGCTTAGTAGGGGCGTACACCGGGGAGCTGTTTTTT
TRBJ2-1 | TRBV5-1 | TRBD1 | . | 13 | CASASQTGDEQFF | TGCGCCAGCGCCTCCCAAACAGGGGACGAGCAGTTCTTC
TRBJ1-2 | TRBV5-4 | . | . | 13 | CASSFRGRVGYTF | TGTGCCAGCAGCTTCAGGGGTCGGGTAGGCTACACCTTC
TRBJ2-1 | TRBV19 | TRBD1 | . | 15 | CASTPRTGSLNEQFF | TGTGCCAGTACCCCCCGGACAGGTTCCCTCAATGAGCAGTTCTTC
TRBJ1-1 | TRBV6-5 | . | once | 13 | CASTLGGAPEAFF | TGTGCCAGCACCTTAGGGGGGGCGCCTGAAGCTTTCTTT
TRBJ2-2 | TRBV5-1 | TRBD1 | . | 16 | CASSPRTGGNTGELFF | TGCGCCAGCAGCCCCCGGACAGGGGGGAACACCGGGGAGCTGTTTTTT
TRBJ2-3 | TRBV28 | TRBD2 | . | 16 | CASTSGLAGPTDTQYF | TGTGCCAGCACCTCGGGACTAGCGGGCCCCACAGATACGCAGTATTTT
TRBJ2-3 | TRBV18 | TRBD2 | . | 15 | CASSPFRGDADTQYF | TGTGCCAGCTCACCGTTCCGGGGGGACGCAGATACGCAGTATTTT
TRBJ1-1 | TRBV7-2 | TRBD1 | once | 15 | CASSLRTGGMGEAFF | TGTGCCAGCAGCCTCAGAACAGGGGGCATGGGTGAAGCTTTCTTT
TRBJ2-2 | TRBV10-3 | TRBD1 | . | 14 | CAIRETGVSGELFF | TGTGCCATCAGGGAGACAGGGGTCTCCGGGGAGCTGTTTTTT
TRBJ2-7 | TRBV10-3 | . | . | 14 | CAISESGDIYEQYF | TGTGCCATCAGTGAGTCGGGAGACATCTACGAGCAGTACTTC
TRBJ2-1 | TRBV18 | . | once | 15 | CASSPGGLRGDEQFF | TGTGCCAGCTCACCAGGGGGACTGAGGGGCGATGAGCAGTTCTTC